This TCR beta chain derives from a study of cytomegalovirus exposure and HLA in healthy donors. With respect to this clone: Its matching antigen is unknown.

Amplification used 60 Vbeta primers and 13 Jbeta primers. Sequenced by immunoSEQ multiplex PCR; TCRdb stores in-frame clones only, minus some. Here the sample spans about 120,000 clones, approximately 80% being singletons. Study results and caveats: Confirmation in vitro established that a few CMV-associated chains were specific for CMV antigens. The later analysis indicated that the majority of CMV-associated TCR beta chains appeared HLA-restricted. Earlier results showed most TCR beta V segments being productive about 90% or about 30% of the time.

V lost 3 bases and J 8 bases, leaving 19 bases between the germline ends. Germline CDR1 and CDR2: GTSNPN and SVGIG (reference sequence). The CDR3 has 14 residues. V is TRBV30 and J is TRBJ1-2; D is ambiguous. The specimen sequenced was PBMCs. The origin of this receptor is a female donor in good health and CMV-seronegative. The CDR3 loop is CAWSSRVTLGGYTF. Here the CDR3 DNA reads TGTGCCTGGAGCTCTCGGGTCACTCTCGGGGGCTACACCTTC.